One T cell receptor (beta chain) is described in this entry. The antigen is unknown. These data come from a study of siplizumab effects on memory and regulatory T cells. Study-wide results and caveats: It was never confirmed that proliferating Tregs from siplizumab cultures were suppressive. The study found that siplizumab significantly reduced alloreactive sequences traceable to unstimulated CD4+ memory cells.

Some clones are missing from TCRdb's copy, which holds only in-frame ones; the method was immunoSEQ multiplex PCR. The table includes under 100,000 clones, roughly 90% detected once. In germline, CDR1 is SGHTA, CDR2 FQGNSA. This CDR3 region has 16 residues. V lost 7 bases, J lost 4 bases, and 14 bases stayed unmatched. The sample taken for sequencing was Tregs sorted from blood. The chain has TRBV7-2 and TRBJ2-7; TRBD1 aligns across 9 bases. The TCR originated in a human donor in good health. The CDR3 DNA is TGTGCCAGCACCACCCACGCGGGACAGGGAAAATACGAGCAGTACTTC. It translates to CASTTHAGQGKYEQYF.